This T cell receptor (beta chain) was retrieved from a study of regulatory T cells in long-lasting Graves disease. Stated time point: persistent/refractory GD, antithyroid drugs over 5 years with positive TRAb. After RNA was extracted from PBMCs, the TCR library was made from it. Enrollment of patients was through an endocrinology department in Xi'an, China. Both iRepertoire HTBI primers and Arm-PCR of CDR3 regions were used to build the TCR beta libraries. Via MiXCR, TCRdb re-called the multiplex PCR reads, giving one row per CDR3 protein. The sample yields 300,000 to 500,000 distinct CDR3 sequences, under 25% seen once. Overall study findings and caveats: Patients with persistent disease shared 2,900 or so public clonotypes, outpacing the approximately 920 shared by new patients. When disease was persistent, TRBV28, TRBJ1-2 and TRBJ2-5 were the favored segments.

Germline V gives CDR1 DFQATT, CDR2 SNEGSKA (reference sequence). The CDR3 is 14 amino acids. V dropped 0 bases and J dropped 2 bases, with 8 bases sitting between them. On this clonotype: What it binds is unknown.

The origin of this receptor is a female donor with Graves disease. The sequencing here drew on peripheral blood mononuclear cells (PBMCs), taken when the disease was refractory, from a patient treated with antithyroid drugs. V is TRBV20-1 and J is TRBJ1-5; D uncertain. The DNA for the CDR3 is TGCAGTGCTAGAGATTGGGGTGGCAATCAGCCCCAGCATTTT. It is translated as CSARDWGGNQPQHF.